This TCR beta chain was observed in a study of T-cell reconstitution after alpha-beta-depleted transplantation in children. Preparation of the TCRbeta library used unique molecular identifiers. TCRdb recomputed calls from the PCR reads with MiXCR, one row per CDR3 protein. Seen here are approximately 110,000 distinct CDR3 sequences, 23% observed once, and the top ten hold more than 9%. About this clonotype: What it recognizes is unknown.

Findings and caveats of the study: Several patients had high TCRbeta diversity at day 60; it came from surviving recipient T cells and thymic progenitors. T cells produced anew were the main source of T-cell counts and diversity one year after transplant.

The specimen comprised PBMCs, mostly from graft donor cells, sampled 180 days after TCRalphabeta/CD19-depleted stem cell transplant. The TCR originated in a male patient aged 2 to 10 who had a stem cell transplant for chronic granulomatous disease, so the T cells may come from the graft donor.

CDR3: CASSSLLGGQNQPQHF. The CDR3 nucleotides read TGTGCCAGCAGTTCCCTCTTGGGGGGCCAAAATCAGCCCCAGCATTTT. The V and J genes are TRBV28 and TRBJ1-5; TRBD1 is a possible D gene (6 bases). This CDR3 has 16 residues. Trimming stripped 4 bases from V and 4 bases from J, with 17 bases between. The germline gives CDR1 MDHEN, CDR2 SYDVKM.